These 2 T cell receptor beta chains were all obtained from the same sample, sequenced in a study of T cells in localized non-small cell lung cancer. Here immunoSEQ multiplex PCR was the method, and the copy in TCRdb shows in-frame clones only, minus some. The sample holds about 34,000 clones, more than 75% seen once. The sequencing used peripheral blood, collected before any cancer treatment. These receptor sequences come from a male donor aged 60 or over with stage II squamous cell lung carcinoma.

V usage is TRBV7-9 and J usage is TRBJ1-2; 8 nucleotides match TRBD1. The V gene end was trimmed by 1 base and the J gene end by 7 bases; junction bases not matched to a gene: 14. Germline assignment: CDR1 SEHNR and CDR2 FQNEAQ (reference sequence). This CDR3 has 17 amino acids. CDR3 protein: CASSLGGTGGDFGGYTF. The DNA for the CDR3 is TGTGCCAGCAGCTTAGGAGGCACAGGGGGGGATTTCGGTGGCTACACCTTC.

This chain joins TRBV15 and TRBJ1-2; D remains ambiguous. The CDR3 spans 16 residues. Germline-derived CDR1 and CDR2 are LNHNV and YYDKDF (reference sequence). V lost 1 base and J lost 6, with 18 bases in between. The CDR3 region has the DNA TGTGCCACCAGCAGAGTGGGGTCGGACGGGAGGGATGGCTACACCTTC. Translation: CATSRVGSDGRDGYTF.